The clone carrying this T cell receptor (beta chain) was found many times. Its antigen is unknown. The data originate from a study of neurological immune-mediated disorders. V shed 2 bases, J shed 0 bases, and the junction held 5 bases outside the gene matches. Germline V gives CDR1 DFQATT, CDR2 SNEGSKA (reference sequence). CDR3 length: 15 residues. 5'RACE employing 10-nucleotide random UMIs yielded the cDNA. Each sequencing run yielded over 160 million TCR-beta sequences from 15-18 subjects. TCRdb passed the 5' RACE reads through MiXCR, listing each CDR3 protein once. The sample holds approximately 48,000 distinct CDR3 sequences, 10% seen once. Points from the study as a whole: HTLV-1-associated myelopathy had the most TCR clonal expansion, and multiple sclerosis had the least, less than healthy controls. Subjects shared no identical expanded-clone CDR3 amino acid sequences, suggesting private TCR-beta repertoires in all groups.

The source is a man between 70 and 80 years old with HTLV-1-associated myelopathy (HAM/TSP). J is TRBJ2-7 and V is TRBV20-1; 9 bases map to TRBD2. The sample comprised PBMCs. CDR3 coding DNA: TGCAGTGCTAGAAACCTAGCGGGGAGCTCCTACGAGCAGTACTTC. Its protein is CSARNLAGSSYEQYF.